This T cell receptor (beta chain) was sequenced in a study of cytomegalovirus exposure and HLA in healthy donors. Across the whole study: Earlier results showed approximately 110 million unique TCR beta sequences derived from some 190 million T cells.

The germline V gene has CDR1 MNHEY and CDR2 SVGAGI. This CDR3 has 14 amino acids. Trimming shortened V by 2 bases and J by 3 bases, and 11 bases separated the two germline ends. Findings of the study overall: In a later analysis, TCR beta V- and J-gene trimming showed a link to a missense DCLRE1C variant. A prior analysis recorded that most TCR beta V segments were productive about 87% or about 30% of the time. Association of roughly 18,000 TCR beta sequences with HLA alleles was found at 0.05 false discovery rate in a later analysis.

A few counts support this clone. Its antigen is undetermined. The sample has other DNA sequences that encode this CDR3 too. The PCR employed 60 Vbeta primers together with 13 Jbeta primers. The repertoire was sequenced with immunoSEQ multiplex PCR; TCRdb's copy has only in-frame clones and lacks some. Of about 210,000 clones listed, about four fifths were seen once; the top ten hold about 10%. The receptor was derived from a woman aged 45 to 65 in good health and CMV-seropositive. The sequencing input was PBMCs. The rearrangement uses TRBV6-5 and TRBJ2-7, with D perhaps TRBD2 (6 bases). CDR3 in DNA: TGTGCCAGCAGTTACGGCGGAGCGGGCTACGAGCAGTACTTC. As protein: CASSYGGAGYEQYF.